The TCR beta chain under discussion was sequenced for a study of T cell responses to AZD1222 COVID-19 vaccine (dated by TCRdb to 2020 to 2023). With respect to the entire study: AZD1222 recipients with second doses at about 4 weeks or about 12 weeks were pooled, because spike-specific TCR depth and breadth did not differ between schedules. A total of just over 230 trial participants underwent TCR sequencing, of whom approximately 200 had received two doses of AZD1222 and around 26 had received two doses of the MenACWY control vaccine. Trial participants were enrolled by age into 18-55, 56-69 and 70-plus year subgroups, with roughly 150, 30 and 60 TCR-sequenced participants respectively.

Paper-wide results and their limitations: In the small 56-69-year group, the increase in depth fell short of significance, most likely because of low power. Conclusions about previously exposed vaccinees are limited because only six or seven AZD1222 recipients were SARS-CoV-2 seropositive at baseline. Participants were mostly white British, with more females than males. The authors suggested clonal diversity may have been underestimated. Because no samples from the day 14 peak response were available, repertoires could be characterized only after the peak T cell response. CD4 TCRs associated with the vaccine covered the entire spike protein, and the dominant responses were in regions 160-218 and 743-854. Nearly half of unique spike-specific TCRs reportedly recognized epitopes outside regions mutated in the B.1.351 and B.1.1.7 variants. After two AZD1222 doses, both the breadth and the depth of spike-specific TCRs were significantly higher than at day 0 and than in MenACWY recipients.

This specimen's time point label, interpreted: baseline before first vaccination. Vaccinee samples came from UK trials COV001 and COV002, including a single-blind randomized controlled phase 2/3 trial of AZD1222 (ChAdOx1 nCoV-19) in healthy adults. Trial participant PBMC samples were collected at day 0 and day 28 after the second dose for TCRbeta chain sequencing. As to this clone: The target of this receptor is not known. No base-level quality is on record; no much larger clone is a single base apart.

The CDR3 regions of human TCRbeta chains were analyzed by immunosequencing. On the study's bioinformatics: TCRs in the repertoires were matched against a reference library of SARS-CoV-2-specific TCRs that had been generated with the MIRA antigen-specificity platform. Breadth meant the fraction of unique TCRs that were SARS-CoV-2-associated, whereas depth meant the fraction of total T cells that were SARS-CoV-2-associated. Using the MIRA data, every spike-specific TCR was mapped to the spike region that the TCR reacted to and assigned to either a CD4 or a CD8 class. Log10-transformed breadth and depth values were compared by one-way ANOVA with Sidak's multiple comparisons tests. This immuneACCESS table, as held by TCRdb, lists in-frame sequences with V and J called but not all clones. Of the missing ones, under half trace to an unresolved V gene in checked studies; the others have no known cause. That table furnishes V, J and clone size, whereas the DNA furnished D and trimming. This sample has about 120,000 clones in its table, and approximately 87% of those were observed once. Approximately 12% of the sample goes to the ten largest clones.

At the junction V is shortened by 3 bases and J by 5 bases, with 14 bases in between. The CDR3 numbers 14 residues from cysteine through phenylalanine. Just CDR3 DNA is preserved here, 42 bases in frame from base 1. The germline V gene encodes CDR1 SGHRS and CDR2 YFSETQ. The chain is encoded by TRBV5-1 joined to TRBJ2-5; tentative D gene TRBD2, with 7 bases matching. The sequence was obtained from an adult in good health. This material consisted of peripheral blood, taken on day 0 of AZD1222 vaccination. This receptor has the CDR3 CASSSGRGGETQYF. The DNA reads TGCGCCAGCAGCTCGGGTAGGGGGGGTGAGACCCAGTACTTC.